The present entry profiles one T cell receptor beta chain with its context. The ends lost 0 bases at V and 0 bases at J; junction bases unmatched: 4. The germline CDR1 and CDR2 sequences are MGHRA and YSYEKL. The CDR3 is 18 residues long. Authors' processing steps: Counts of nucleated cells, estimated from reference gene primer amplification, were obtained. Sequencing was performed with immunoSEQ multiplex PCR; in TCRdb, only in-frame clones are kept and a portion is missing. The DNA gave D and trimming, while V, J and clone size come from that table. The sample has some 490,000 clones; 88% are singletons. Cohort assignment relied on participant-reported clinical history. In Cohort 3, a recovered donor had either two negative PCRs, clearance, or symptom resolution. These data are taken from a study of blood T cell repertoires in COVID-19. Overall study: From the United States, Italy and Spain came samples of acute and convalescent COVID-19.

The source of this sequence is a woman in her sixties or seventies who had recovered from COVID-19. The chain combines TRBV4-1 with TRBJ2-3; 12 bases fit TRBD2. Sequencing used PBMCs or T cells enriched from blood (not recorded which). This chain's CDR3 is CASSQDFGLAGSTDTQYF. The CDR3 region has the DNA TGCGCCAGCAGCCAAGATTTCGGACTAGCGGGGAGCACAGATACGCAGTATTTT.